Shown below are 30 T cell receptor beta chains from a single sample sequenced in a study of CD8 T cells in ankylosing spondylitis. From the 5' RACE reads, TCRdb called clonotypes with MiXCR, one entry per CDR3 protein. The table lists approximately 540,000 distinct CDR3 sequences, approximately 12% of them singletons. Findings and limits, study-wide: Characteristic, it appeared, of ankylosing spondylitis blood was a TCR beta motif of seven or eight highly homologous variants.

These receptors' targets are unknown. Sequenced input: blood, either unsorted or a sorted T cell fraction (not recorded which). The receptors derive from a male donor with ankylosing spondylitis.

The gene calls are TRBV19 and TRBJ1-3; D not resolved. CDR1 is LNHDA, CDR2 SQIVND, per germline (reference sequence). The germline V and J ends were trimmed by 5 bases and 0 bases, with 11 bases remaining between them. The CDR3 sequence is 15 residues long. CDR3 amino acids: CASSPAAGSGNTIYF. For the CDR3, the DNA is TGTGCCAGTAGTCCCGCCGCCGGCTCTGGAAACACCATATATTTT.

The CDR3 reads CSVGDWKDQPQHF. The CDR3 DNA follows: TGCAGCGTTGGGGACTGGAAAGATCAGCCCCAGCATTTT. The gene calls are TRBV29-1 and TRBJ1-5, with a possible D match to TRBD1 (5 bases). The CDR3 contains 13 residues. In germline, CDR1 is SQVTM, CDR2 ANQGSEA. The V end lost 4 bases, the J end lost 5 bases, and 12 bases lay between the germline ends. Based on the CDR3 plus reference TRBV29-1 and TRBJ1-5, the full variable domain is SAVISQKPSRDICQRGTSLTIQCQVDSQVTMMFWYRQQPGQSLTLIATANQGSEATYESGFVIDKFPISRPNLTFSTLTVSNMSPEDSSIYLCSVGDWKDQPQHFGDGTRLSIL.

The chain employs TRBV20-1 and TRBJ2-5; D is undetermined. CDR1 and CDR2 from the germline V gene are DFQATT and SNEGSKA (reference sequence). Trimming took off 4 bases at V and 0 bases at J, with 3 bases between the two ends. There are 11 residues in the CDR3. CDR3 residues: CSATNQETQYF. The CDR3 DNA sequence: TGCAGTGCTACAAACCAAGAGACCCAGTACTTC.

CDR3 DNA: TGTGCCAGCAGCTTGCATCGGGACACTGAAGCTTTCTTT. It encodes CASSLHRDTEAFF. V and J are TRBV5-8 and TRBJ1-1; D uncertain. The V and J ends lost 1 base and 3 bases respectively, with 7 bases between them. Germline V gene lookup returns CDR1 SGHTS and CDR2 YDEGEE. The CDR3 loop spans 13 amino acids. Combining the CDR3 with reference TRBV5-8 and TRBJ1-1 gives the whole variable domain EAGVTQSPTHLIKTRGQQATLRCSPISGHTSVYWYQQALGLGLQFLLWYDEGEERNRGNFPPRFSGRQFPNYSSELNVNALELEDSALYLCASSLHRDTEAFFGQGTRLTVV.

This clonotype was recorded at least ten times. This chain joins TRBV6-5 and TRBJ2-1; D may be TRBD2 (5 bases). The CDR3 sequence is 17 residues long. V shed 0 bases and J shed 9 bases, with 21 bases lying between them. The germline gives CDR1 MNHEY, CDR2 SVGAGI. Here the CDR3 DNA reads TGTGCCAGCAGTTACTCGGCGCGGGTGCTGGGCATGGCTGAGCAGTTCTTC. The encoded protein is CASSYSARVLGMAEQFF.

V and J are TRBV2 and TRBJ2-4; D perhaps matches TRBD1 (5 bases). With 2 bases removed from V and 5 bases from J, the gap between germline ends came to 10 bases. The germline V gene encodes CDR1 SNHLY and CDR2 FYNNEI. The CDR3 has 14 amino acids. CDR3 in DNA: TGTGCCAGCAGTGAATTCATAGGGGAAAACATTCAGTACTTC. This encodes CASSEFIGENIQYF.

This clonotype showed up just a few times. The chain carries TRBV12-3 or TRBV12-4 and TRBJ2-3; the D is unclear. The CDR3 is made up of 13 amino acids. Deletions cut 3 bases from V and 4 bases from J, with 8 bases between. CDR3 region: CASSFGTADTQYF. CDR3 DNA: TGTGCCAGCAGTTTCGGAACCGCAGATACGCAGTATTTT.

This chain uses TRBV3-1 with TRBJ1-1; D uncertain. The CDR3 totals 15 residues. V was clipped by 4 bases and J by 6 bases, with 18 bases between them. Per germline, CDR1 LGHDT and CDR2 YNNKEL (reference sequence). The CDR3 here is CASSPAWGLYAEAFF. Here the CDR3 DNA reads TGTGCCAGCAGCCCGGCCTGGGGTCTTTATGCTGAAGCTTTCTTT.

CDR3 nucleotide sequence: TGTGCCAGCAAACCCGGGACAGCATCTAACTATGGCTACACCTTC. As protein: CASKPGTASNYGYTF. The V and J genes are TRBV11-2 and TRBJ1-2, with 7 bases that match TRBD1. The CDR3 extends over 15 amino acids. Germline lookup yields CDR1 SGHAT and CDR2 FQNNGV. V shed 7 bases and J 0 bases; nucleotides not matched to a gene: 8.

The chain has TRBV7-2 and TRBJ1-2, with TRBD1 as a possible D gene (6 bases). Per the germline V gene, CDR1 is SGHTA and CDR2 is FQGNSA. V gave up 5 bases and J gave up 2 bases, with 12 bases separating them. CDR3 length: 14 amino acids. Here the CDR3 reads CASSINRANYGYTF. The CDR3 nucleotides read TGTGCCAGCAGCATAAACAGGGCCAACTATGGCTACACCTTC.

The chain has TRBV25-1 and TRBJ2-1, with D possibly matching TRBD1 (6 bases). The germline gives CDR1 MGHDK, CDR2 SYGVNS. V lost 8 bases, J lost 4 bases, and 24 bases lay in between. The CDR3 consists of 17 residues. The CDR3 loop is CASGRDTSTSVYNEQFF. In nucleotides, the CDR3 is TGTGCCAGCGGCAGGGACACCTCAACCAGCGTATACAATGAGCAGTTCTTC.

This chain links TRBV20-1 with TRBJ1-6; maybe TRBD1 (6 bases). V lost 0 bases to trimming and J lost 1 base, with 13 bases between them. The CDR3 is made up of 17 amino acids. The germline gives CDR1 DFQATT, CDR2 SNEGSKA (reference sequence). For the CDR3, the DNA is TGCAGTGCTAGAGAGTTCAGGGGAGAATCCTATAATTCACCCCTCCACTTT. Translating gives CSAREFRGESYNSPLHF.

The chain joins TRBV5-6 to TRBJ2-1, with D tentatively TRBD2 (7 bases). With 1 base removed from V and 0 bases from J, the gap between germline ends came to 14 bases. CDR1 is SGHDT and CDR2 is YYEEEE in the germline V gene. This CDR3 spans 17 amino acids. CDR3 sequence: CASSLWGGGGSYNEQFF. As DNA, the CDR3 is TGTGCCAGCAGCTTGTGGGGAGGGGGGGGCTCCTACAATGAGCAGTTCTTC.

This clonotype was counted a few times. The CDR3 loop is CASSQSTGTGRDEQYV. The CDR3 DNA sequence: TGCGCCAGCAGTCAATCTACCGGGACAGGGAGGGACGAGCAGTACGTC. The chain links TRBV23-1 to TRBJ2-7; 9 bases match TRBD1. TRBV23-1 is given ORF status, its function remaining uncertain. The CDR3 consists of 16 residues. The ends lost 0 bases at V and 5 bases at J; junction bases unmatched: 8.

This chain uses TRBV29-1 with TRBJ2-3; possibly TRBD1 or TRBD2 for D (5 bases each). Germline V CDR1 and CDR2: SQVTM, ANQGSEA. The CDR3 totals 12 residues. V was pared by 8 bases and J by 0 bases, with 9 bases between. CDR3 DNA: TGCAGCTCATGGGACAGCACAGATACGCAGTATTTT. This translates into CSSWDSTDTQYF.

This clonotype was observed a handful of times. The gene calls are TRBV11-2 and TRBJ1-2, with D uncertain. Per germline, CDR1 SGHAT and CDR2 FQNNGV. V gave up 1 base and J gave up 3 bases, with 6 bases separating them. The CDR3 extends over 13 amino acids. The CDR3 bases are TGTGCCAGCAGCTTAGTGGGTCACTATGGCTACACCTTC. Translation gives CASSLVGHYGYTF.

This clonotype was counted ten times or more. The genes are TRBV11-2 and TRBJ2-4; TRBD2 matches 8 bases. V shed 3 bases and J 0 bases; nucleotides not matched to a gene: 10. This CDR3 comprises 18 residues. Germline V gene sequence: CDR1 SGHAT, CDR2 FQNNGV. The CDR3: CASSFGILAVKAKNIQYF. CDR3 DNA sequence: TGTGCCAGCAGCTTTGGTATACTAGCGGTTAAAGCCAAAAACATTCAGTACTTC.

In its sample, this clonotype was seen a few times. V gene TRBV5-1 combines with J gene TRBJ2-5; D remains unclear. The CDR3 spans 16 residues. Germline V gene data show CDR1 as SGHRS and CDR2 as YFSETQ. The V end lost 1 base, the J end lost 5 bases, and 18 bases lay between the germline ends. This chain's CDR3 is CASSLTSGLIGETQYF. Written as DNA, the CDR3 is TGCGCCAGCAGCTTGACTTCGGGTCTCATCGGGGAGACCCAGTACTTC. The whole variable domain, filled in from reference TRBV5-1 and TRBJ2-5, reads KAGVTQTPRYLIKTRGQQVTLSCSPISGHRSVSWYQQTPGQGLQFLFEYFSETQRNKGNFPGRFSGRQFSNSRSEMNVSTLELGDSALYLCASSLTSGLIGETQYFGPGTRLLVL.

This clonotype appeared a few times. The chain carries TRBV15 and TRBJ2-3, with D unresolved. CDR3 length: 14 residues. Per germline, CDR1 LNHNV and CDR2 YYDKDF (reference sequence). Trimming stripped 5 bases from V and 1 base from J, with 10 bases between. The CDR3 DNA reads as TGTGCCACCAGCCCATCGGGCGGCACAGATACGCAGTATTTT. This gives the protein CATSPSGGTDTQYF.

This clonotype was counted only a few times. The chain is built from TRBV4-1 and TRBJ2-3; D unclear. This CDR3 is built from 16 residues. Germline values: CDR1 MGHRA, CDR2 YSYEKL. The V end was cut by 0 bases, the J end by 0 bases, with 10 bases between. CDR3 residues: CASSQEIDSSTDTQYF. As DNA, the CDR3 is TGCGCCAGCAGCCAAGAGATTGACTCTAGCACAGATACGCAGTATTTT.

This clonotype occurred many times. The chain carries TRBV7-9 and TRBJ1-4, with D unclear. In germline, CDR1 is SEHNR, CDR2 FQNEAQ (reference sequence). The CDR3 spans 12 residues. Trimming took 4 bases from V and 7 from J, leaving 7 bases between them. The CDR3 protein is CASSYSGEKLFF. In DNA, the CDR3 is TGTGCCAGCAGCTACAGCGGTGAAAAACTGTTTTTT.

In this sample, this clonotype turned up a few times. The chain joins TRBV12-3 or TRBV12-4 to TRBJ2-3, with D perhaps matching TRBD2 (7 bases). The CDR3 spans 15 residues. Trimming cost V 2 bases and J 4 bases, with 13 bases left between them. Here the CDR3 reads CASSLLSGGADTQYF. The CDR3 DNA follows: TGTGCCAGCAGTTTATTGTCGGGGGGCGCAGATACGCAGTATTTT.

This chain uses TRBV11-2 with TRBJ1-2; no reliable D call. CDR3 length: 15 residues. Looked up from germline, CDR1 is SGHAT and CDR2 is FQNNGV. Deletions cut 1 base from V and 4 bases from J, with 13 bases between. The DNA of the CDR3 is TGTGCCAGCAGCTTAGGGGCGGGCAGTAGCTATGGCTACACCTTC. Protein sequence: CASSLGAGSSYGYTF.

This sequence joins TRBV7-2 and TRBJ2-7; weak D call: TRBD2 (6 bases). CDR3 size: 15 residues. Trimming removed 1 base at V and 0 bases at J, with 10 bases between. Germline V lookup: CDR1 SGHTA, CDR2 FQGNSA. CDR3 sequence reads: CASSLEIAVSYEQYF. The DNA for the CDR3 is TGTGCCAGCAGCTTAGAGATAGCGGTCTCCTACGAGCAGTACTTC.

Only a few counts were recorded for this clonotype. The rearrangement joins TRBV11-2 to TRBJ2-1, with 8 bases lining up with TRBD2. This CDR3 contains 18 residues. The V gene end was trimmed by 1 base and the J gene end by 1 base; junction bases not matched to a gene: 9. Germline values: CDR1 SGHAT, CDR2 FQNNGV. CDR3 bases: TGTGCCAGCAGCTTAGTATTCTGGGCGGGAGGATCCTACAATGAGCAGTTCTTC. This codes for CASSLVFWAGGSYNEQFF.

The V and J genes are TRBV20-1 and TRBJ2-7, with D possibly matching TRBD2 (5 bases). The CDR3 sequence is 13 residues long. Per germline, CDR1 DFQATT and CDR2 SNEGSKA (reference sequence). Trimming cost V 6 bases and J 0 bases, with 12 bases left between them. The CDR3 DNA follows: TGCAGTGCCTTTTTCGGGAACTCCTACGAGCAGTACTTC. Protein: CSAFFGNSYEQYF.

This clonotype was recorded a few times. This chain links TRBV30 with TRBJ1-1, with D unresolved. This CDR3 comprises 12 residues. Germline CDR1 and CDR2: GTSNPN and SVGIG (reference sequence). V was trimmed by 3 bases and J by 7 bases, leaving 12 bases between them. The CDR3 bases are TGTGCCTGGAGGGAATTCCGTAGTGAAGCTTTCTTT. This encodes CAWREFRSEAFF.

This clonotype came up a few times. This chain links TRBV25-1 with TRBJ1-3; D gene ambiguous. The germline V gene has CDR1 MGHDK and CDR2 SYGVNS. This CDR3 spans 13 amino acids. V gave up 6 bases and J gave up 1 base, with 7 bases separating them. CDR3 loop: CASSRPSGNTIYF. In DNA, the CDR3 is TGTGCCAGCAGCCGGCCATCTGGAAACACCATATATTTT.

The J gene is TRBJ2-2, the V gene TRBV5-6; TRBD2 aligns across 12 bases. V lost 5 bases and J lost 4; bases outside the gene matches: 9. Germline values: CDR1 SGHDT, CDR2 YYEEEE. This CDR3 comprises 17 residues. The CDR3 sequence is CASRSTSGRATTGELFF. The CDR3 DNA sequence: TGTGCCAGCAGGTCGACTAGCGGGAGAGCTACCACCGGGGAGCTGTTTTTT.

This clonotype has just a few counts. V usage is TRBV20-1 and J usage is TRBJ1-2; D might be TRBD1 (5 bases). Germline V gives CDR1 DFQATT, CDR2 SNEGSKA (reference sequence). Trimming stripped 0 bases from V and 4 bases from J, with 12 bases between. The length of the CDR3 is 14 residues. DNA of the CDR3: TGCAGTGCTAGAGATTTAAGGGGTGGCTATGGCTACACCTTC. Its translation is CSARDLRGGYGYTF.